This passage covers 13 T cell receptor beta chains from one sample sequenced in a study of blood T cell repertoires in COVID-19. The table came from immunoSEQ multiplex PCR; TCRdb's copy has only in-frame clones and leaves some out. This table holds about 130,000 clones, roughly nine tenths found once. Sequenced: peripheral blood. These receptors came from a man aged 45-60 years with active COVID-19.

This chain joins TRBV5-1 and TRBJ2-7; possibly TRBD1 for D (5 bases). The CDR3 consists of 13 residues. Germline V lookup: CDR1 SGHRS, CDR2 YFSETQ. Trimming took off 2 bases at V and 5 bases at J, with 11 bases between the two ends. Here the CDR3 DNA reads TGCGCCAGCAGCTTCATAACAGGCAACGAGCAGTACTTC. Amino acid sequence: CASSFITGNEQYF.

The chain employs TRBV29-1 and TRBJ1-1; 8 nucleotides match TRBD1. CDR1 and CDR2 from the germline V gene are SQVTM and ANQGSEA. The CDR3 covers 12 residues. The V and J ends lost 6 bases and 5 bases, in that order; junction bases with no gene match: 5. This CDR3 reads CSVDRDQTEAFF. CDR3 DNA sequence: TGCAGCGTGGACAGGGATCAGACTGAAGCTTTCTTT.

In its sample, this clone was seen once. V is TRBV6-1 and J is TRBJ2-7; weak D call: TRBD1 (6 bases). V was clipped by 1 base and J by 3 bases, with 13 bases between them. This CDR3 spans 15 amino acids. From germline, CDR1 is MNHNS and CDR2 SASEGT. CDR3 DNA sequence: TGTGCCAGCAGTGAAGGCCCCCGGGACATCTACGAGCAGTACTTC. This encodes CASSEGPRDIYEQYF.

This clone was recorded only once. The gene calls are TRBV6-5 and TRBJ2-5; TRBD2 is a possible D gene (7 bases). The CDR3 contains 14 residues. From germline, CDR1 is MNHEY and CDR2 SVGAGI. The V end was cut by 6 bases, the J end by 4 bases, with 15 bases between. In nucleotides, the CDR3 is TGTGCCAGCAGACCGCAGGGGAGGGGAGAGACCCAGTACTTC. Amino acid sequence: CASRPQGRGETQYF.

The V and J genes are TRBV5-1 and TRBJ2-1; 15 bases are a match to TRBD2. J gave up 3 bases and V 7 bases, and 14 bases lay outside the gene matches. Germline values: CDR1 SGHRS, CDR2 YFSETQ. This CDR3 has 19 residues. CDR3 region: CASGMGLAGGGPNYNEQFF. DNA of the CDR3: TGCGCCAGCGGTATGGGACTAGCGGGGGGCGGACCAAACTACAATGAGCAGTTCTTC.

The DNA of the CDR3 is TGTGCCAGCAGCCCGGGGCGGGGGCTCTACAATGAGCAGTTCTTC. It translates to CASSPGRGLYNEQFF. The gene calls are TRBV5-8 and TRBJ2-1, with TRBD2 as a possible D gene (7 bases). There are 15 residues in the CDR3. V was clipped by 4 bases and J by 3 bases, with 14 bases between them. The germline gives CDR1 SGHTS, CDR2 YDEGEE. The entire variable domain, with the rest obtained from reference TRBV5-8 and TRBJ2-1, is as follows: EAGVTQSPTHLIKTRGQQATLRCSPISGHTSVYWYQQALGLGLQFLLWYDEGEERNRGNFPPRFSGRQFPNYSSELNVNALELEDSALYLCASSPGRGLYNEQFFGPGTRLTVL.

This sequence joins TRBV27 and TRBJ1-1; possible D gene TRBD1, 5 bases. Germline lookup yields CDR1 MNHEY and CDR2 SMNVEV (reference sequence). This CDR3 region has 15 residues. The V and J ends lost 5 bases and 4 bases respectively, with 17 bases between them. The DNA of the CDR3 is TGTGCCAGCAGTGGGGCCTTGGGGTTATTCACTGAAGCTTTCTTT. Residues: CASSGALGLFTEAFF.

The chain joins TRBV4-1 to TRBJ1-6; 7 nucleotides line up with TRBD1. The CDR3 length is 15 residues. The ends lost 3 bases at V and 10 bases at J; junction bases unmatched: 9. The germline V gene has CDR1 MGHRA and CDR2 YSYEKL. The CDR3 loop reads CASSHQRQGGSPLHF. CDR3 coding DNA: TGCGCCAGCAGCCATCAAAGACAGGGTGGCTCACCCCTCCACTTT.

The V and J genes are TRBV18 and TRBJ1-2, with 8 bases lining up with TRBD1. The CDR3 is made up of 15 amino acids. Per the germline V gene, CDR1 is KGHSH and CDR2 is LQKENI. Germline trimming cut 4 bases from V and 2 bases from J; bases unmatched to any gene: 6. The CDR3 DNA is TGTGCCAGCTCACGGGACAGGACAAACAACTATGGCTACACCTTC. Translating it yields CASSRDRTNNYGYTF. Full variable domain (outside the CDR3, taken from reference TRBV18 and TRBJ1-2): NAGVMQNPRHLVRRRGQEARLRCSPMKGHSHVYWYRQLPEEGLKFMVYLQKENIIDESGMPKERFSAEFPKEGPSILRIQQVVRGDSAAYFCASSRDRTNNYGYTFGSGTRLTVV.

The gene calls are TRBV24-1 and TRBJ2-1; 10 nucleotides align to TRBD2. The germline V gene has CDR1 KGHDR and CDR2 SFDVKD. This CDR3 has 15 residues. V shed 3 bases and J 11 bases; nucleotides not matched to a gene: 9. The CDR3 loop reads CATSDPRTSGFQQFF. CDR3 sequence (DNA): TGTGCCACCAGTGATCCCCGGACTAGCGGATTTCAGCAGTTCTTC.

This chain uses TRBV18 with TRBJ1-1; D unclear. This CDR3 contains 14 residues. Germline CDR1 is KGHSH and CDR2 is LQKENI. V shed 0 bases and J shed 0 bases, with 5 bases lying between them. CDR3 in DNA: TGTGCCAGCTCACCACCTTCAATGAACACTGAAGCTTTCTTT. It yields the protein CASSPPSMNTEAFF.

This chain links TRBV19 with TRBJ2-1; D possibly corresponds to TRBD2 (6 bases). Germline V gives CDR1 LNHDA, CDR2 SQIVND (reference sequence). The CDR3 runs to 15 residues. Between the trimmed V and J ends, which lost 7 bases and 7 bases, there was a span of 20 bases. CDR3 sequence reads: CASTLSGGLGNEQFF. DNA for the CDR3: TGTGCCAGTACCCTTAGCGGCGGGCTTGGGAATGAGCAGTTCTTC. Full variable domain (remainder filled in from reference TRBV19 and TRBJ2-1): DGGITQSPKYLFRKEGQNVTLSCEQNLNHDAMYWYRQDPGQGLRLIYYSQIVNDFQKGDIAEGYSVSREKKESFPLTVTSAQKNPTAFYLCASTLSGGLGNEQFFGPGTRLTVL.

The chain carries TRBV29-1 and TRBJ2-7, with 12 bases fitting TRBD1. CDR1 and CDR2 from the germline V gene are SQVTM and ANQGSEA. The CDR3 sequence is 24 residues long. Trimming removed 2 bases from V and 0 bases from J; junction bases left unmatched: 29. CDR3 nucleotides: TGCAGCGTTGAACCAGGGGCGGGACAGGGGGCGCGAGGACAGACTAGCGGGCACTCCTACGAGCAGTACGTC. Protein: CSVEPGAGQGARGQTSGHSYEQYV.